This T cell receptor (beta chain) derives from a study of CD8 T cells in Susac syndrome. This CDR3 contains 14 residues. V was trimmed by 1 base and J by 2 bases, leaving 11 bases between them. Per the germline V gene, CDR1 is DFQATT and CDR2 is SNEGSKA (reference sequence). The authors reverse transcribed about 0.5 to 1 ug RNA with random hexamers. A multiplex approach, immunoSEQ multiplex PCR, amplified TCR beta CDR3 across 54 Vbeta and 13 Jbeta. TCRdb called the immunoSEQ multiplex PCR reads again in MiXCR, with one record for every CDR3 protein. The table records under 200,000 distinct CDR3 sequences, approximately 94% of them present only once. The TEMRA cells underwent FACS enrichment, while the CD8+ and CD4+ T cells underwent negative isolation.

The chain links TRBV20-1 to TRBJ2-5; D remains unclear. Sequenced sample: CD4+ T cells from PBMCs. The TCR was taken from a human donor with Susac syndrome. The CDR3 DNA sequence: TGCAGTGCTAGAGGTTGGCAGGTTCAAGAGACCCAGTACTTC. It specifies CSARGWQVQETQYF.